Below, one TCR beta chain is given with its context. The data were taken from a study of T cell responses to AZD1222 COVID-19 vaccine. Sequenced by immunoSEQ multiplex PCR; TCRdb stores in-frame clones only, minus some. Among about 130,000 clones listed, 70% to 90% were seen once. The sequence derives from an adult who received the AZD1222 COVID-19 vaccine. The material sequenced was peripheral blood, taken 28 days after the second AZD1222 dose.

CDR3 bases: TGTGCCAGCAGCCGCCCAGGGAATTCACCCCTCCACTTT. Translating it yields CASSRPGNSPLHF. The chain uses TRBV5-4 and TRBJ1-6, with a weak D call TRBD1 (5 bases). V lost 4 bases and J lost 7, with 9 bases in between. The germline V gene has CDR1 SGHNT and CDR2 YYREEE (reference sequence). CDR3 length: 13 amino acids.